These T cell receptor beta chains were read from a single sample in a study of blood T cell repertoires in COVID-19. The repertoire was sequenced with immunoSEQ multiplex PCR; TCRdb's copy has only in-frame clones and lacks some. The table lists about 350,000 clones, 91% of them singletons, with around 3.3% in the top ten. The sequencing input was peripheral blood. These TCRs come from a woman between 18 and 29 years old who had recovered from COVID-19. CDR3s include the opening cysteine and the closing phenylalanine or tryptophan. The D gene is left open where the match is weak. Clone size is stated in some rows and not others, as once, few, many or a class when expanded.

J gene: TRBJ2-3
V gene: TRBV12-5
D gene: NA
clone size: NA
CDR3 protein: CASGLVPAGSTDTQYF
CDR3 DNA: TGTGCTAGTGGTTTGGTCCCGGCAGGGAGCACAGATACGCAGTATTTT

J gene: TRBJ1-1
V gene: TRBV2
D gene: TRBD1
clone size: NA
CDR3 protein: CASSEFRGHTEAFF
CDR3 DNA: TGTGCCAGCAGTGAATTCAGGGGGCACACTGAAGCTTTCTTT

J gene: TRBJ2-1
V gene: TRBV9
D gene: TRBD2
clone size: NA
CDR3 protein: CASSARTSAHNEQFF
CDR3 DNA: TGTGCCAGCAGCGCCAGGACTAGCGCCCACAATGAGCAGTTCTTC

J gene: TRBJ1-1
V gene: TRBV5-1
D gene: NA
clone size: NA
CDR3 protein: CATSDTMNTEAFF
CDR3 DNA: TGCGCCACCTCGGACACAATGAACACTGAAGCTTTCTTT

J gene: TRBJ2-2
V gene: TRBV21-1
D gene: NA
clone size: NA
CDR3 protein: CASVVLAGGSSTGELFF
CDR3 DNA: TGTGCCAGCGTAGTACTAGCGGGAGGTAGTAGCACCGGGGAGCTGTTTTTT

J gene: TRBJ1-1
V gene: TRBV9
D gene: NA
clone size: NA
CDR3 protein: CASSVGGEEGPMNTEAFF
CDR3 DNA: TGTGCCAGCAGCGTGGGAGGAGAGGAGGGACCCATGAACACTGAAGCTTTCTTT

J gene: TRBJ2-5
V gene: TRBV5-4
D gene: NA
clone size: NA
CDR3 protein: CASSFRTRETQYF
CDR3 DNA: TGTGCCAGCAGCTTTAGGACTCGGGAGACCCAGTACTTC

J gene: TRBJ1-2
V gene: TRBV6-2/TRBV6-3
D gene: NA
clone size: NA
CDR3 protein: CASSYYSTGYTF
CDR3 DNA: TGTGCCAGCAGTTATTATAGTACTGGCTACACCTTC

J gene: TRBJ2-3
V gene: TRBV6-5
D gene: NA
clone size: NA
CDR3 protein: CASKQSFSTDTQYF
CDR3 DNA: TGTGCCAGCAAACAAAGTTTTAGCACAGATACGCAGTATTTT

J gene: TRBJ2-3
V gene: TRBV5-4
D gene: NA
clone size: NA
CDR3 protein: CASSSSSTDTQYF
CDR3 DNA: TGTGCCAGCAGCTCCTCGAGCACAGATACGCAGTATTTT

J gene: TRBJ2-5
V gene: TRBV24-1
D gene: TRBD1
clone size: NA
CDR3 protein: CATSDGGPRQGWGTSRQETQYF
CDR3 DNA: TGTGCCACCAGTGATGGGGGTCCTAGACAGGGATGGGGTACTAGTCGCCAAGAGACCCAGTACTTC

J gene: TRBJ1-4
V gene: TRBV20-1
D gene: NA
clone size: once
CDR3 protein: CSGQVDEKLFF
CDR3 DNA: TGCAGTGGTCAGGTGGATGAAAAACTGTTTTTT

J gene: TRBJ1-5
V gene: TRBV7-9
D gene: NA
clone size: NA
CDR3 protein: CASSQSGPQHF
CDR3 DNA: TGTGCCAGCAGCCAGTCGGGGCCCCAGCATTTT

J gene: TRBJ1-2
V gene: TRBV7-2
D gene: TRBD1
clone size: NA
CDR3 protein: CASSLGDRDTNYGYTF
CDR3 DNA: TGTGCCAGCAGCTTAGGGGACAGAGATACGAACTATGGCTACACCTTC

J gene: TRBJ2-5
V gene: TRBV5-1
D gene: TRBD2
clone size: NA
CDR3 protein: CASSSWTSGRIGKTQYF
CDR3 DNA: TGCGCCAGCAGCTCCTGGACTAGCGGGAGAATAGGAAAGACCCAGTACTTC

J gene: TRBJ2-5
V gene: TRBV5-1
D gene: TRBD2
clone size: NA
CDR3 protein: CASSSPRLAGGQETQYF
CDR3 DNA: TGCGCCAGCAGCTCTCCCCGACTAGCGGGAGGCCAAGAGACCCAGTACTTC

J gene: TRBJ2-3
V gene: TRBV6-2/TRBV6-3
D gene: TRBD2
clone size: NA
CDR3 protein: CASSYSSLAGGRDTQYF
CDR3 DNA: TGTGCCAGCAGTTACTCGAGTCTAGCGGGAGGAAGGGATACGCAGTATTTT

J gene: TRBJ2-5
V gene: TRBV9
D gene: NA
clone size: NA
CDR3 protein: CASSMGLAEETQYF
CDR3 DNA: TGTGCCAGCAGTATGGGACTGGCTGAAGAGACCCAGTACTTC

J gene: TRBJ1-4
V gene: TRBV4-3
D gene: NA
clone size: NA
CDR3 protein: CASSQDRVDATNEKLFF
CDR3 DNA: TGCGCCAGCAGCCAAGACAGGGTGGATGCAACTAATGAAAAACTGTTTTTT

J gene: TRBJ1-2
V gene: TRBV19
D gene: TRBD1
clone size: NA
CDR3 protein: CASSIDRDRGFGSGYTF
CDR3 DNA: TGTGCCAGTAGTATAGATCGGGACAGGGGGTTCGGGAGTGGCTACACCTTC

J gene: TRBJ1-2
V gene: TRBV3-1/TRBV3-2
D gene: TRBD1
clone size: NA
CDR3 protein: CASSHRDRVIGYTF
CDR3 DNA: TGTGCCAGCAGCCACCGGGACAGGGTGATAGGCTACACCTTC

J gene: TRBJ1-1
V gene: TRBV11-3
D gene: NA
clone size: NA
CDR3 protein: CASSHRTVWNTEAFF
CDR3 DNA: TGTGCCAGCAGCCACCGGACAGTTTGGAACACTGAAGCTTTCTTT

J gene: TRBJ1-2
V gene: TRBV5-1
D gene: TRBD1
clone size: NA
CDR3 protein: CASKTGTGDSYTF
CDR3 DNA: TGCGCCAGCAAGACCGGGACAGGGGATTCCTACACCTTC

J gene: TRBJ2-3
V gene: TRBV3-1/TRBV3-2
D gene: TRBD2
clone size: NA
CDR3 protein: CASSQEAGGTSGSLDTQYF
CDR3 DNA: TGTGCCAGCAGCCAAGAGGCGGGAGGGACTAGCGGGAGTCTGGATACGCAGTATTTT

J gene: TRBJ2-3
V gene: TRBV7-9
D gene: TRBD1
clone size: NA
CDR3 protein: CASRRDQGASSTDTQYF
CDR3 DNA: TGTGCCAGCAGGAGGGACCAGGGGGCATCTAGCACAGATACGCAGTATTTT

J gene: TRBJ2-1
V gene: TRBV9
D gene: TRBD2
clone size: once
CDR3 protein: CASSVLGRAGNEQFF
CDR3 DNA: TGTGCCAGCAGCGTCCTTGGGAGGGCGGGGAATGAGCAGTTCTTC

J gene: TRBJ2-3
V gene: TRBV6-5
D gene: NA
clone size: NA
CDR3 protein: CASLQVDELYF
CDR3 DNA: TGTGCCAGCCTACAGGTGGACGAGCTGTATTTT

J gene: TRBJ1-2
V gene: TRBV7-2
D gene: NA
clone size: NA
CDR3 protein: CASSFAHRVNYGYTF
CDR3 DNA: TGTGCCAGCAGCTTCGCCCACAGGGTGAACTATGGCTACACCTTC

J gene: TRBJ1-1
V gene: TRBV19
D gene: NA
clone size: few
CDR3 protein: CASSIRENTEAFF
CDR3 DNA: TGTGCCAGTAGTATCAGGGAGAACACTGAAGCTTTCTTT

J gene: TRBJ2-3
V gene: TRBV18
D gene: NA
clone size: NA
CDR3 protein: CASRRRGAALITDTQYF
CDR3 DNA: TGTGCCAGCCGGAGACGCGGTGCAGCGTTGATCACAGATACGCAGTATTTT

J gene: TRBJ2-1
V gene: TRBV4-3
D gene: TRBD2
clone size: NA
CDR3 protein: CASSQVAGGLYNEQFF
CDR3 DNA: TGCGCCAGCAGCCAAGTCGCGGGAGGTTTATACAATGAGCAGTTCTTC

J gene: TRBJ2-3
V gene: TRBV4-3
D gene: TRBD1
clone size: NA
CDR3 protein: CASSHQGAPSTDTQYF
CDR3 DNA: TGCGCCAGCAGCCACCAGGGGGCGCCGAGCACAGATACGCAGTATTTT

J gene: TRBJ1-2
V gene: TRBV6-5
D gene: TRBD1
clone size: few
CDR3 protein: CASKQGAYSYTF
CDR3 DNA: TGTGCCAGCAAACAGGGGGCCTATAGCTACACCTTC

J gene: TRBJ1-1
V gene: TRBV10-3
D gene: NA
clone size: once
CDR3 protein: CAISENTGNTEAFF
CDR3 DNA: TGTGCCATCAGTGAGAATACGGGGAACACTGAAGCTTTCTTT

J gene: TRBJ1-2
V gene: TRBV25-1
D gene: TRBD1
clone size: NA
CDR3 protein: CASGSNRGGYTF
CDR3 DNA: TGTGCCAGCGGTAGTAACAGGGGAGGCTACACCTTC

J gene: TRBJ2-5
V gene: TRBV19
D gene: NA
clone size: NA
CDR3 protein: CASSMWGRVETQYF
CDR3 DNA: TGTGCCAGTAGTATGTGGGGCAGGGTAGAGACCCAGTACTTC

J gene: TRBJ1-2
V gene: TRBV27
D gene: NA
clone size: NA
CDR3 protein: CASSLQLAGGYTF
CDR3 DNA: TGTGCCAGCAGTCTACAGCTCGCCGGAGGCTACACCTTC

J gene: TRBJ2-1
V gene: TRBV2
D gene: TRBD2
clone size: NA
CDR3 protein: CASSPLGSGRIDEQFF
CDR3 DNA: TGTGCCAGCAGTCCCCTAGGTAGCGGGAGAATCGATGAGCAGTTCTTC

J gene: TRBJ2-2
V gene: TRBV21-1
D gene: NA
clone size: NA
CDR3 protein: CASSKVGQSRSFTGELFF
CDR3 DNA: TGTGCCAGCAGCAAAGTGGGACAGTCCCGTTCTTTCACCGGGGAGCTGTTTTTT

J gene: TRBJ2-5
V gene: TRBV29-1
D gene: TRBD2
clone size: NA
CDR3 protein: CSVVLAGGGETQYF
CDR3 DNA: TGCAGCGTTGTACTAGCGGGAGGGGGGGAGACCCAGTACTTC

J gene: TRBJ2-1
V gene: TRBV7-2
D gene: TRBD1
clone size: NA
CDR3 protein: CASSSHPTGTGGYEQFF
CDR3 DNA: TGTGCCAGCAGCTCTCACCCAACCGGGACAGGGGGCTATGAGCAGTTCTTC